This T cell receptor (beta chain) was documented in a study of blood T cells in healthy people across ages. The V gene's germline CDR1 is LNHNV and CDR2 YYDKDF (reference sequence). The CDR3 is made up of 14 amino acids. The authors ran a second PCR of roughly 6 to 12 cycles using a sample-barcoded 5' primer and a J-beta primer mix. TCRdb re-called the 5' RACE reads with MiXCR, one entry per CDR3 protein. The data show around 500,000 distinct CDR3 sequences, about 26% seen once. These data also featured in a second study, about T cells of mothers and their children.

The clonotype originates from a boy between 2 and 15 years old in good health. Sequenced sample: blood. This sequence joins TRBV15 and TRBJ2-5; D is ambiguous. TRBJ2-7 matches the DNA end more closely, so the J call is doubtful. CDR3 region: CATSRERITYEQYF. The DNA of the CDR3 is TGTGCCACCAGCAGAGAGCGAATAACCTACGAGCAGTACTTC.